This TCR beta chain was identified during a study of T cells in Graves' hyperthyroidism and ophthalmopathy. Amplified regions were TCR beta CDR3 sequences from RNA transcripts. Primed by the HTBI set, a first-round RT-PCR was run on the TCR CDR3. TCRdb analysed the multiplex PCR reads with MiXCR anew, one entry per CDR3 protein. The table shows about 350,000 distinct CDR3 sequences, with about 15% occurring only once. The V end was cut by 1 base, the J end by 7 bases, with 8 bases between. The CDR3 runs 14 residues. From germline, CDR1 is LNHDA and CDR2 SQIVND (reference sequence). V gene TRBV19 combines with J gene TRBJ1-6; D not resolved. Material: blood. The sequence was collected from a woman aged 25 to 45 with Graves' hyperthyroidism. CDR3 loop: CASSIGEANSPLHF. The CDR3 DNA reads TGTGCCAGTAGTATAGGGGAAGCGAATTCACCCCTCCACTTT.